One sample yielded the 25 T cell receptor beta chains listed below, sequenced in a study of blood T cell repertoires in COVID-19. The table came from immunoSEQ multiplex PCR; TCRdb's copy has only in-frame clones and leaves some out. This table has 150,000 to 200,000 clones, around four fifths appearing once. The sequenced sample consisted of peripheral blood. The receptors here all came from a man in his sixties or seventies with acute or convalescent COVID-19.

CDR3 in DNA: TGTGCCACTAAGAGGACAGATACGCAGTATTTT. As protein: CATKRTDTQYF. The rearrangement links TRBV6-5 to TRBJ2-3; no clear D gene. Per the germline V gene, CDR1 is MNHEY and CDR2 is SVGAGI. The CDR3 is 11 residues long. Trimming stripped 10 bases from V and 3 bases from J, with 8 bases between.

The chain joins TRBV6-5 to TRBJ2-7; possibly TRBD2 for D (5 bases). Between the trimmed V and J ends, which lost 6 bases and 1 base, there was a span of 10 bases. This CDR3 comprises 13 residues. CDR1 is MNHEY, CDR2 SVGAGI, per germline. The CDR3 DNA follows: TGTGCCAGCAGGGACTGGGGATCCTACGAGCAGTACTTC. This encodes CASRDWGSYEQYF.

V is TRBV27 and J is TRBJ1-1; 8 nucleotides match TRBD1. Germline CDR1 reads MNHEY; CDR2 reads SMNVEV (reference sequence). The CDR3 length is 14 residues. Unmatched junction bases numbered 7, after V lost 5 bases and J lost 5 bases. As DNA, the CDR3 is TGTGCCAGCAGTCCCAATTGGGACAGGACTGAAGCTTTCTTT. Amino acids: CASSPNWDRTEAFF.

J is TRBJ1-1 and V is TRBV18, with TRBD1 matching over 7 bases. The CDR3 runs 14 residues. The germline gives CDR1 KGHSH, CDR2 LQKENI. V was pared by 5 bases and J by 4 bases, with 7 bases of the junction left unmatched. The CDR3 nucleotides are TGTGCCAGCTCATTAGGACAGGCCCTCACTGAAGCTTTCTTT. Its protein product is CASSLGQALTEAFF.

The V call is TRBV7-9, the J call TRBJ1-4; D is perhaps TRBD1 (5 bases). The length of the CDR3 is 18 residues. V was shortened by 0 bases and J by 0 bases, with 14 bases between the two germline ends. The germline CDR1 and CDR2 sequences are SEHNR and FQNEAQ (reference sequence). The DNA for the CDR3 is TGTGCCAGCAGCTTAGCAAACATAGGGGTTTCAACTAATGAAAAACTGTTTTTT. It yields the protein CASSLANIGVSTNEKLFF.

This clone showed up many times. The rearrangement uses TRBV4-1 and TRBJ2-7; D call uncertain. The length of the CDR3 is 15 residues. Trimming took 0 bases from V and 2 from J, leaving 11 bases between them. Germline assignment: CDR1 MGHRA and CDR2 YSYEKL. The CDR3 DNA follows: TGCGCCAGCAGCCAAGAAAGGCACAGAGCCTACGAGCAGTACTTC. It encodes CASSQERHRAYEQYF.

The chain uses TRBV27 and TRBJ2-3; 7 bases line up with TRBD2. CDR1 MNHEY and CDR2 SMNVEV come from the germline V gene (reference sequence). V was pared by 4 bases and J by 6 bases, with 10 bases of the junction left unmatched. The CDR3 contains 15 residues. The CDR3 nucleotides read TGTGCCAGCAGTTCTGGACTAGTCATTAGGGATACGCAGTATTTT. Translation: CASSSGLVIRDTQYF.

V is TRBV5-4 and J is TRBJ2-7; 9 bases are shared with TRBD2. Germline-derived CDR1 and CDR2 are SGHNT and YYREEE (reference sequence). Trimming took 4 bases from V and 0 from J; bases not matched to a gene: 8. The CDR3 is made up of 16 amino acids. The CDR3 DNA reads TGTGCCAGCAGCCCCCCTAGCGGGACGCCCTCCTACGAGCAGTACTTC. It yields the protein CASSPPSGTPSYEQYF.

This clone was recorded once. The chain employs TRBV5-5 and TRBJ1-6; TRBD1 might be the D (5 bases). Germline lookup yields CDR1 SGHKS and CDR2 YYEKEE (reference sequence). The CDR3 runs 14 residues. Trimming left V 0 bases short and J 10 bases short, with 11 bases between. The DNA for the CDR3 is TGTGCCAGCAGCTTGGAAGGGGTAGGATCACCCCTCCACTTT. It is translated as CASSLEGVGSPLHF. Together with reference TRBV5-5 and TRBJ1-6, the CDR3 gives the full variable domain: DAGVTQSPTHLIKTRGQQVTLRCSPISGHKSVSWYQQVLGQGPQFIFQYYEKEERGRGNFPDRFSARQFPNYSSELNVNALLLGDSALYLCASSLEGVGSPLHFGNGTRLTVT.

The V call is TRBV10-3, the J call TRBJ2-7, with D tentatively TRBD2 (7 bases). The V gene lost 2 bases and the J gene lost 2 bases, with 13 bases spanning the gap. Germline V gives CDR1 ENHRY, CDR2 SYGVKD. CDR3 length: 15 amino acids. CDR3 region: CAISEARGGTYEQYF. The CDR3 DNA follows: TGTGCCATCAGTGAGGCGAGGGGGGGCACCTACGAGCAGTACTTC.

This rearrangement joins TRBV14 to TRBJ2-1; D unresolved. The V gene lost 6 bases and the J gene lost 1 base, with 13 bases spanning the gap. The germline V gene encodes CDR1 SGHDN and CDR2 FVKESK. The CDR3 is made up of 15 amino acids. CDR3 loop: CASSPISPSYNEQFF. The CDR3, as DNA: TGTGCCAGCAGTCCCATAAGCCCGTCCTACAATGAGCAGTTCTTC.

The CDR3 bases are TGTGCCTGGAGTGGAAAAATGACTTTTTCGGCCTACGAGCAGTACTTC. The encoded protein is CAWSGKMTFSAYEQYF. The rearrangement joins TRBV30 to TRBJ2-7; D is undetermined. The CDR3 has 16 residues. Germline V gene lookup returns CDR1 GTSNPN and CDR2 SVGIG (reference sequence). V was trimmed by 1 base and J by 2 bases, leaving 18 bases between them. The variable domain in full, completed from reference TRBV30 and TRBJ2-7, reads SQTIHQWPATLVQPVGSPLSLECTVEGTSNPNLYWYRQAAGRGLQLLFYSVGIGQISSEVPQNLSASRPQDRQFILSSKKLLLSDSGFYLCAWSGKMTFSAYEQYFGPGTRLTVT.

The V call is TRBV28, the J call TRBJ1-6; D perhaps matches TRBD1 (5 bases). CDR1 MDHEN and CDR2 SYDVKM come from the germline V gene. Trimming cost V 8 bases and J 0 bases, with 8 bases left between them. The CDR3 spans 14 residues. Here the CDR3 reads CASGGSSYNSPLHF. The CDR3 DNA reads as TGTGCCAGCGGGGGGAGCTCCTATAATTCACCCCTCCACTTT.

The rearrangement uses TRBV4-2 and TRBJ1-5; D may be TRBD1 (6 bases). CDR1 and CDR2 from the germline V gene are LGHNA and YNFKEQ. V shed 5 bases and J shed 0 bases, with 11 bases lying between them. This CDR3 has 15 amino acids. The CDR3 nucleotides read TGTGCCAGCAGCGCCGAGGGGGATAGCAATCAGCCCCAGCATTTT. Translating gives CASSAEGDSNQPQHF.

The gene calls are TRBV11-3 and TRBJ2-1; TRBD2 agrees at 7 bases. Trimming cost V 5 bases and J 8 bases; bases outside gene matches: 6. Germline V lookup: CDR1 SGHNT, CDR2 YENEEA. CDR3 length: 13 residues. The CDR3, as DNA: TGTGCCAGCAGCCTACTAGCGATTGATGAGCAGTTCTTC. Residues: CASSLLAIDEQFF.

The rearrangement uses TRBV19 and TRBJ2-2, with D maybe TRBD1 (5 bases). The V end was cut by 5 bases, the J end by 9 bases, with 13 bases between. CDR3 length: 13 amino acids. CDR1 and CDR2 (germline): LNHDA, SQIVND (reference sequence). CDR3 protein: CASSPSWGWELFF. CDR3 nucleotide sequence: TGTGCCAGTAGTCCCTCCTGGGGCTGGGAGCTGTTTTTT.

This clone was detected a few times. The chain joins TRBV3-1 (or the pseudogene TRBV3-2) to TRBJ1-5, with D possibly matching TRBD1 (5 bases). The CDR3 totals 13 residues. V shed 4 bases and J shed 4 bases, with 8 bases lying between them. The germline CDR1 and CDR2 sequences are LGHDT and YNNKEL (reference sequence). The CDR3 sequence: CASSRGHNQPQHF. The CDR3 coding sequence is TGTGCCAGCAGCCGAGGACATAATCAGCCCCAGCATTTT.

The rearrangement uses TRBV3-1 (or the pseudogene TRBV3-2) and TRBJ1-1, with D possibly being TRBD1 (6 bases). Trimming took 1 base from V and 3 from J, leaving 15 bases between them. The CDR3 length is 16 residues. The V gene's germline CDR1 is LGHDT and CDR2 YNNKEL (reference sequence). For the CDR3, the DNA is TGTGCCAGCAGCCAAGGAGCGGGGAAGGGGGACACTGAAGCTTTCTTT. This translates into CASSQGAGKGDTEAFF.

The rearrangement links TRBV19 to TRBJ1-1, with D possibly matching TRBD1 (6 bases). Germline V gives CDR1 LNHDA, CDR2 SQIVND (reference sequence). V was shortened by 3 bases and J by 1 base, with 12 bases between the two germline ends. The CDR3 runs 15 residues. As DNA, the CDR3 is TGTGCCAGTAGTATTGGGGGGGCGCGGAACACTGAAGCTTTCTTT. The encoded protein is CASSIGGARNTEAFF.

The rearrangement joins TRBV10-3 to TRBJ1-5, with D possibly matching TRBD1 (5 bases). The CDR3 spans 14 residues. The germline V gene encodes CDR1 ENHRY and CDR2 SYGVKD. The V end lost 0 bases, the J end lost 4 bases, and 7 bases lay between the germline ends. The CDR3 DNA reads TGTGCCATCAGTGAGTCACGGGGGAATCAGCCCCAGCATTTT. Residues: CAISESRGNQPQHF.

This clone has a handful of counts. CDR3 in amino acids: CASSNAAEGPQHF. CDR3 DNA sequence: TGTGCCAGCAGCAACGCCGCGGAGGGGCCCCAGCATTTT. The chain recombines TRBV11-3 with TRBJ1-5; D unresolved. This CDR3 contains 13 residues. Germline values: CDR1 SGHNT, CDR2 YENEEA. V lost 5 bases to trimming and J lost 9 bases, with 14 bases between them.

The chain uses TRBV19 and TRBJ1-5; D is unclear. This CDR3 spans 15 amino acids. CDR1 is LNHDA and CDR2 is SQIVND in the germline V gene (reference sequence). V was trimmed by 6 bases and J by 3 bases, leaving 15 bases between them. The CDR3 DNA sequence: TGTGCCAGTAGAAACCGGGGTAGCAACAATCAGCCCCAGCATTTT. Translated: CASRNRGSNNQPQHF.

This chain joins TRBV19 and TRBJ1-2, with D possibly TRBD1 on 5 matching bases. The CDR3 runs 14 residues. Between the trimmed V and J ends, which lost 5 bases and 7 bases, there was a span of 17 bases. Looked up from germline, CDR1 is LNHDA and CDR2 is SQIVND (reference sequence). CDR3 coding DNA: TGTGCCAGTAGTCCAGAGACCGGGACTCGTGGCTACACCTTC. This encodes CASSPETGTRGYTF.

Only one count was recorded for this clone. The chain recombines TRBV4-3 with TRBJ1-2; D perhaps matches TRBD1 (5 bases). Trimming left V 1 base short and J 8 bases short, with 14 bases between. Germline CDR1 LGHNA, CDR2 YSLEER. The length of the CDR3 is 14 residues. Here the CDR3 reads CASSQGGGTWGYTF. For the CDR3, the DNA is TGCGCCAGCAGCCAAGGAGGTGGGACTTGGGGCTACACCTTC.

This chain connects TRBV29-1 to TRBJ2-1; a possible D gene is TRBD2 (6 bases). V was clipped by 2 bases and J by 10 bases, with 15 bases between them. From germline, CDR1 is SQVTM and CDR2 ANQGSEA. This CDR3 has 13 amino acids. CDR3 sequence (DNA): TGCAGCGTTGAACGACTAGACGGGGACGAGCAGTTCTTC. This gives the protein CSVERLDGDEQFF.